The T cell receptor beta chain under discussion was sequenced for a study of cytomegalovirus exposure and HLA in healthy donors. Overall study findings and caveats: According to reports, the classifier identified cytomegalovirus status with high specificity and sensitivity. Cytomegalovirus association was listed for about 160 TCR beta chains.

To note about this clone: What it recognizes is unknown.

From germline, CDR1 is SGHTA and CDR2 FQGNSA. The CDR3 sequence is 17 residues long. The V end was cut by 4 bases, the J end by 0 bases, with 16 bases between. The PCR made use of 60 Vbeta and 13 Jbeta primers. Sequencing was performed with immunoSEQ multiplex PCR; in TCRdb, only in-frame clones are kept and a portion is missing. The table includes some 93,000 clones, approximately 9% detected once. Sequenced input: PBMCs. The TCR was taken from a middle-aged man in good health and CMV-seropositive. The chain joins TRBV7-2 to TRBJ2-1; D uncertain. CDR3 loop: CASSSALEKSSYNEQFF. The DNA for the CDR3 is TGTGCCAGCAGCTCTGCCTTGGAGAAAAGCTCCTACAATGAGCAGTTCTTC.